This T cell receptor beta chain was observed in a study of blood T cells in healthy people across ages. The second PCR ran about 6 to 12 cycles with a sample-barcoded 5' primer and J-beta primers. Tagging of each cDNA molecule was performed by a template-switch adaptor with 12 random nucleotides. There were at least 2.5 million CDR3-containing paired-end reads obtained from each sample. TCRdb re-derived calls from the 5' RACE reads in MiXCR, one entry per CDR3 protein. The sample yields around 870,000 distinct CDR3 sequences, more than 25% seen once. The CDR3 loop spans 13 amino acids. Germline V gives CDR1 KGHDR, CDR2 SFDVKD. Caucasian, healthy and from Russia, the donors were aged between roughly 6 and 100. Concerning this clonotype itself: The antigen is undetermined. Compared with germline, one end of the junction differs, possibly owing to a read error.

Study-wide results and caveats: One million T cells yielded diversity estimates that were considered underestimates.

This sequence originates from an elderly woman in good health. This chain uses TRBV24-1 with TRBJ2-5; D ambiguous. Sequenced material: blood. The chain's CDR3 is CATSDPYGETRYF. In nucleotides, the CDR3 is TGTGCCACCAGTGATCCGTATGGAGAGACCCGGTACTTC.